Each of the 27 T cell receptor beta chains below was sequenced from the same sample in a study of T cell changes during pregnancy in multiple sclerosis. Sequencing used immunoSEQ multiplex PCR; TCRdb keeps in-frame clones, though not all of them. The data contain tens of thousands of clones, over 90% of them singletons. Source: CD4+ T cells from peripheral blood mononuclear cells, taken after pregnancy. The receptors derive from a female donor in good health, enrolled as a control in a pregnancy study.

The chain couples TRBV11-3 to TRBJ1-1; 9 positions match TRBD1. Germline V gene lookup returns CDR1 SGHNT and CDR2 YENEEA. Trimming cost V 5 bases and J 4 bases; bases outside gene matches: 5. CDR3 size: 14 residues. For the CDR3, the DNA is TGTGCCAGCAGCCCCGGACAGGGGAGCACTGAAGCTTTCTTT. Its translation is CASSPGQGSTEAFF.

This rearrangement joins TRBV30 to TRBJ1-1, with unresolved D. Trimming left V 2 bases short and J 5 bases short, with 9 bases between. Germline V gives CDR1 GTSNPN, CDR2 SVGIG (reference sequence). The CDR3 loop spans 12 amino acids. The CDR3 loop reads CAWSPRRTEAFF. The CDR3 region has the DNA TGTGCCTGGAGTCCACGGAGGACTGAAGCTTTCTTT.

This clone was seen a single time. The chain uses TRBV5-1 and TRBJ2-7, with a weak D call TRBD2 (6 bases). V was trimmed by 7 bases and J by 3 bases, leaving 20 bases between them. The CDR3 has 15 amino acids. CDR1 and CDR2 (germline): SGHRS, YFSETQ. Written as DNA, the CDR3 is TGCGCCAGCCTCCCTGCGACGGGGGTGAGCTACGAGCAGTACTTC. As protein: CASLPATGVSYEQYF.

The rearrangement uses TRBV6-1 and TRBJ2-1; TRBD1 agrees at 7 bases. CDR3 length: 13 amino acids. From germline, CDR1 is MNHNS and CDR2 SASEGT. Trimming removed 5 bases from V and 7 bases from J; junction bases left unmatched: 5. Here the CDR3 reads CASSRQGWNEQFF. In DNA form, the CDR3 reads TGTGCCAGCAGTCGACAGGGATGGAATGAGCAGTTCTTC.

The DNA for the CDR3 is TGTGCCTGGAGTGTACAGGACAATCAGCCCCAGCATTTT. Its translation is CAWSVQDNQPQHF. This rearrangement joins TRBV30 to TRBJ1-5; TRBD1 is a possible D gene (5 bases). Per the germline V gene, CDR1 is GTSNPN and CDR2 is SVGIG (reference sequence). V lost 0 bases and J lost 3, with 6 bases in between. This CDR3 is 13 amino acids long.

The V and J genes are TRBV7-9 and TRBJ2-7, with TRBD2 matching over 7 bases. The germline V gene has CDR1 SEHNR and CDR2 FQNEAQ (reference sequence). With 1 base clipped from V and 3 bases from J, the junction kept 6 bases outside the gene matches. There are 15 residues in the CDR3. The CDR3 DNA reads TGTGCCAGCAGCTTAGAAGCGGGAAACAGCTACGAGCAGTACTTC. It translates to CASSLEAGNSYEQYF.

This chain links TRBV9 with TRBJ1-1; the D gene is possibly TRBD1 (5 bases). Germline values: CDR1 SGDLS, CDR2 YYNGEE. The CDR3 consists of 16 residues. Trimming left V 0 bases short and J 0 bases short, with 12 bases between. The CDR3 sequence: CASSVVGGAMNTEAFF. The CDR3 nucleotides read TGTGCCAGCAGCGTAGTGGGGGGAGCAATGAACACTGAAGCTTTCTTT.

V and J are TRBV6-1 and TRBJ2-3; TRBD2 might be the D (5 bases). Germline lookup yields CDR1 MNHNS and CDR2 SASEGT. The CDR3 is 15 residues long. Trimming pared 3 bases from V and 5 bases from J, leaving 15 bases between. CDR3 in DNA: TGTGCCAGCAGTGAGCGGCAACCACGGGGAGATACGCAGTATTTT. It encodes CASSERQPRGDTQYF.

The chain links TRBV6-1 to TRBJ2-2; no reliable D call. Trimming took 6 bases from V and 5 from J, leaving 7 bases between them. Germline V gives CDR1 MNHNS, CDR2 SASEGT. The CDR3 totals 12 residues. In DNA form, the CDR3 reads TGTGCCAGCAGCCCCTTTACCGGGGAGCTGTTTTTT. Its protein product is CASSPFTGELFF.

The chain is built from TRBV15 and TRBJ2-5; the match to TRBD1 covers 7 bases. From germline, CDR1 is LNHNV and CDR2 YYDKDF (reference sequence). J gave up 3 bases and V 5 bases, and 9 bases lay outside the gene matches. This CDR3 has 15 amino acids. The CDR3 reads CATSGRDRLKETQYF. CDR3 DNA sequence: TGTGCCACCAGCGGCCGGGACAGACTAAAAGAGACCCAGTACTTC. Drawing the rest from reference TRBV15 and TRBJ2-5, the complete variable domain is DAMVIQNPRYQVTQFGKPVTLSCSQTLNHNVMYWYQQKSSQAPKLLFHYYDKDFNNEADTPDNFQSRRPNTSFCFLDIRSPGLGDTAMYLCATSGRDRLKETQYFGPGTRLLVL.

The rearrangement links TRBV19 to TRBJ1-2, with 7 positions matching TRBD1. Trimming at V came to 3 bases and at J to 8 bases, leaving 6 bases not matched to a gene. CDR1 is LNHDA and CDR2 is SQIVND in the germline V gene (reference sequence). The CDR3 has 13 amino acids. The DNA of the CDR3 is TGTGCCAGTAGTATCGACAGGGACGGCGGCTACACCTTC. It specifies CASSIDRDGGYTF.

The rearrangement uses TRBV7-2 and TRBJ2-3, with a possible D match to TRBD1 (5 bases). V lost 2 bases, J lost 4 bases, and 13 bases lay in between. This CDR3 has 15 residues. Germline lookup yields CDR1 SGHTA and CDR2 FQGNSA. CDR3 DNA: TGTGCCAGCAGCTTACCCAGGGCTAGTGCAGATACGCAGTATTTT. Translated, it gives CASSLPRASADTQYF.

This chain connects TRBV4-1 to TRBJ2-5; 11 bases line up with TRBD1. Germline V gene data show CDR1 as MGHRA and CDR2 as YSYEKL. This CDR3 has 15 residues. Germline trimming cut 3 bases from V and 4 bases from J; bases unmatched to any gene: 4. CDR3 in DNA: TGCGCCAGCAGCCAGGGGGACAGGGGGAGAGAGACCCAGTACTTC. Protein: CASSQGDRGRETQYF.

This clone was detected only once. The chain links TRBV6-6 to TRBJ2-1; 8 positions match TRBD1. Per germline, CDR1 MNHNY and CDR2 SVGAGI (reference sequence). Losses at the gene ends were 6 bases for V and 5 bases for J; bases not matched to a gene: 12. This CDR3 has 16 amino acids. CDR3 in DNA: TGTGCCAGCAGGTACCCCCGAGGACAGGGAAACAATGAGCAGTTCTTC. It codes for CASRYPRGQGNNEQFF.

The rearrangement uses TRBV7-8 and TRBJ2-3, with 8 bases that match TRBD2. This CDR3 contains 17 residues. V dropped 0 bases and J dropped 3; count of bases not matched to a gene: 8. CDR1 is SGHVS, CDR2 FQNEAQ, per germline. The CDR3 DNA reads TGTGCCAGCAGCTTAGCGCGGGGGTTAGCGGGAACAGATACGCAGTATTTT. This codes for CASSLARGLAGTDTQYF.

The CDR3 spells CASSPQTGISGANVLTF. The CDR3 region has the DNA TGTGCCAGCAGCCCGCAGACAGGGATCTCTGGGGCCAACGTCCTGACTTTC. The genes are TRBV14 and TRBJ2-6; TRBD1 agrees at 7 bases. The germline CDR1 and CDR2 sequences are SGHDN and FVKESK. The CDR3 is 17 amino acids. The V gene end was trimmed by 4 bases and the J gene end by 0 bases; junction bases not matched to a gene: 6.

The rearrangement links TRBV11-3 to TRBJ1-1; 9 nucleotides agree with TRBD1. V was pared by 5 bases and J by 10 bases, with 5 bases of the junction left unmatched. The CDR3 is made up of 12 amino acids. The germline V gene encodes CDR1 SGHNT and CDR2 YENEEA. The CDR3 is CASSRDRDRAFF. As DNA, the CDR3 is TGTGCCAGCAGCCGGGACAGGGACCGAGCTTTCTTT.

The chain links TRBV28 to TRBJ2-1, with 9 bases aligning to TRBD2. V gave up 6 bases and J gave up 6 bases; unmatched junction bases: 9. Per the germline V gene, CDR1 is MDHEN and CDR2 is SYDVKM. The CDR3 is 15 amino acids. CDR3 sequence (DNA): TGTGCCAGCAGAAGAAAGCGGGGGGCCGCCAATGAGCAGTTCTTC. Protein sequence: CASRRKRGAANEQFF.

The chain links TRBV7-8 to TRBJ2-5; a weak D match, TRBD1 (5 bases). Germline V gene lookup returns CDR1 SGHVS and CDR2 FQNEAQ. The CDR3 consists of 15 residues. V lost 8 bases, J lost 2 bases, and 18 bases lay in between. This CDR3 is CASLSPRQRQETQYF. In nucleotides, the CDR3 is TGTGCCAGCCTCTCCCCCCGACAGAGACAAGAGACCCAGTACTTC.

The chain employs TRBV7-9 and TRBJ1-2; maybe TRBD1 (5 bases). The V gene's germline CDR1 is SEHNR and CDR2 FQNEAQ (reference sequence). Trimming removed 2 bases from V and 6 bases from J, with 16 bases in between. The CDR3 length is 15 residues. The CDR3 DNA reads TGTGCCAGCAGCTTACTCACAGGCTCTTCGGATGGCTACACCTTC. The encoded protein is CASSLLTGSSDGYTF.

This chain links TRBV18 with TRBJ1-1; 9 nucleotides agree with TRBD1. Germline V gene data show CDR1 as KGHSH and CDR2 as LQKENI. The CDR3 covers 13 residues. The junction had 6 bases not matched to a gene; V was cut back by 8 bases and J by 5 bases. Here the CDR3 DNA reads TGTGCCAGCGGCAACAGGGGGCGGACTGAAGCTTTCTTT. It encodes CASGNRGRTEAFF.

The chain has TRBV6-1 and TRBJ1-2; unclear D gene. The CDR3 sequence is 13 residues long. The V gene lost 7 bases and the J gene lost 3 bases, with 12 bases spanning the gap. Germline CDR1 and CDR2: MNHNS and SASEGT. CDR3 sequence reads: CASNPSRDYGYTF. CDR3 sequence (DNA): TGTGCCAGCAACCCTTCGCGGGACTATGGCTACACCTTC.

The gene calls are TRBV27 and TRBJ2-7; tentative D call: TRBD1 (6 bases). CDR3 length equals 13 residues. Deletions cut 6 bases from V and 5 bases from J, with 14 bases between. Germline V gene lookup returns CDR1 MNHEY and CDR2 SMNVEV (reference sequence). The chain's CDR3 is CASRRQGRDEQYF. CDR3 in DNA: TGTGCCAGCAGGAGGCAGGGGCGCGACGAGCAGTACTTC.

The chain carries TRBV7-8 and TRBJ2-7; D might be TRBD1 (5 bases). V was trimmed by 1 base and J by 2 bases, leaving 15 bases between them. This CDR3 has 16 residues. The germline V gene encodes CDR1 SGHVS and CDR2 FQNEAQ. CDR3 residues: CASSLEGAVDPYEQYF. As DNA, the CDR3 is TGTGCCAGCAGCTTAGAAGGGGCAGTTGATCCCTACGAGCAGTACTTC.

The V call is TRBV11-2, the J call TRBJ2-5; TRBD2 aligns across 9 bases. Unmatched junction bases numbered 7, after V lost 5 bases and J lost 9 bases. CDR3 length: 13 residues. CDR1 is SGHAT and CDR2 is FQNNGV in the germline V gene. The CDR3: CASSPSGAAAQYF. In nucleotides, the CDR3 is TGTGCCAGCAGCCCTAGCGGGGCGGCGGCCCAGTACTTC.

Only a few counts were recorded for this clone. V usage is TRBV7-9 and J usage is TRBJ1-3, with 9 bases that match TRBD1. V shed 3 bases, J shed 8 bases, and the junction held 2 bases outside the gene matches. The V gene's germline CDR1 is SEHNR and CDR2 FQNEAQ (reference sequence). The CDR3 runs to 13 residues. The CDR3 loop reads CASSFRTGDTIYF. The CDR3 nucleotides are TGTGCCAGCAGCTTTAGGACAGGGGACACCATATATTTT.

Points on this clone: The identical CDR3 is also encoded by other nucleotide sequences in the sample. The CDR3 loop is CASSYGTANTEAFF. The CDR3 nucleotides are TGTGCCAGCAGTTATGGGACTGCGAACACTGAAGCTTTCTTT. The chain uses TRBV6-6 and TRBJ1-1; possible D gene TRBD1, 5 bases. V was cut by 3 bases and J by 1 base, with 9 bases left in between. The CDR3 contains 14 residues. Germline V CDR1 and CDR2: MNHNY, SVGAGI (reference sequence).